The 11 T cell receptor beta chains below were found in one sample sequenced in a study of T-cell memory formation after mild COVID-19. TCRdb redid the calling of the 5' RACE reads with MiXCR, one entry per CDR3 protein. The profile shows roughly 320,000 distinct CDR3 sequences, around 30% of them singletons. Sequenced material: PBMCs or a T cell subset sorted from them (not recorded which). The origin of the receptors is an adult woman who had mild COVID-19 (a few samples of this study predate the infection). Cell type and time point are not known.

This clonotype has just a few counts. The genes are TRBV7-9 and TRBJ2-1; TRBD2 matches at 9 bases. The CDR3 loop spans 16 amino acids. Germline V gene data show CDR1 as SEHNR and CDR2 as FQNEAQ (reference sequence). Trimming took 5 bases from V and 0 from J; bases not matched to a gene: 5. This CDR3 reads CASSPTSGISYNEQFF. CDR3 in DNA: TGTGCCAGCAGCCCGACTAGCGGTATCTCCTACAATGAGCAGTTCTTC.

The chain carries TRBV11-3 and TRBJ2-3; D remains unclear. V lost 4 bases and J 2 bases, leaving 13 bases between the germline ends. The CDR3 covers 15 residues. From germline, CDR1 is SGHNT and CDR2 YENEEA. The CDR3 spells CASSSLGKNTDTQYF. CDR3 in DNA: TGTGCCAGCAGCTCCCTTGGGAAGAACACAGATACGCAGTATTTT.

This clonotype turned up a few times. V is TRBV30 and J is TRBJ2-6, with D perhaps given as TRBD1 or TRBD2 (5 bases each). With 4 bases removed from V and 2 bases from J, the gap between germline ends came to 21 bases. This CDR3 region has 18 residues. CDR1 and CDR2 from the germline V gene are GTSNPN and SVGIG (reference sequence). The CDR3 region has the DNA TGTGCCTGGAATCCCGGGACGGCTTTGGGACCTGGGGCCAACGTCCTGACTTTC. Protein sequence: CAWNPGTALGPGANVLTF.

This clonotype came up a few times. The CDR3: CASRQSHGYTF. CDR3 DNA sequence: TGTGCCAGCAGACAGAGCCATGGCTACACCTTC. The gene calls are TRBV6-5 and TRBJ1-2; no clear D. The CDR3 sequence is 11 residues long. Trimming cost V 6 bases and J 6 bases, with 8 bases left between them. Per the germline V gene, CDR1 is MNHEY and CDR2 is SVGAGI.

The V gene is TRBV7-8, the J gene TRBJ2-6; possibly TRBD2 for D (6 bases). CDR1 is SGHVS and CDR2 is FQNEAQ in the germline V gene. With 4 bases removed from V and 0 bases from J, the gap between germline ends came to 19 bases. The CDR3 length is 19 residues. This CDR3 is CASSSISGLGASGANVLTF. The CDR3, as DNA: TGTGCCAGCAGCTCTATTAGCGGTCTCGGGGCCTCTGGGGCCAACGTCCTGACTTTC.

This clonotype was seen a handful of times. This chain connects TRBV29-1 to TRBJ2-7, with D unresolved. The CDR3 runs 13 residues. Deletions cut 4 bases from V and 1 base from J, with 11 bases between. Germline assignment: CDR1 SQVTM and CDR2 ANQGSEA. The CDR3 reads CSVVDGGSYEQYF. CDR3 nucleotide sequence: TGCAGCGTTGTGGACGGCGGTTCCTACGAGCAGTACTTC.

In this sample, this clonotype turned up a few times. V gene TRBV24-1 combines with J gene TRBJ2-1, with D possibly matching TRBD2 (6 bases). Trimming cost V 9 bases and J 5 bases, with 19 bases left between them. The CDR3 covers 15 residues. Germline CDR1 KGHDR, CDR2 SFDVKD. The CDR3 region is CATPGESDTNNEQFF. CDR3 DNA: TGTGCCACCCCGGGGGAATCCGACACCAACAATGAGCAGTTCTTC.

The gene calls are TRBV6-5 and TRBJ1-2; 11 nucleotides match TRBD1. Germline V gene data show CDR1 as MNHEY and CDR2 as SVGAGI. The CDR3 totals 18 residues. With V trimmed by 1 base and J by 3 bases, 10 bases remained unmatched. CDR3 sequence (DNA): TGTGCCAGCAGTTACTACCCCGGGACAGGGGGTTTGGACTATGGCTACACCTTC. Translation: CASSYYPGTGGLDYGYTF.

This clonotype has a handful of counts. The rearrangement joins TRBV10-3 to TRBJ2-3; D is unclear. The CDR3 contains 15 residues. V was clipped by 2 bases and J by 1 base, with 10 bases between them. Looked up from germline, CDR1 is ENHRY and CDR2 is SYGVKD. CDR3 sequence reads: CAISEPRRGTDTQYF. DNA for the CDR3: TGTGCCATCAGTGAGCCGCGACGGGGCACAGATACGCAGTATTTT.

This clonotype was found a few times. The V gene is TRBV5-1, the J gene TRBJ2-3; perhaps D is TRBD1 or TRBD2 (5 bases each). Trimming cost V 1 base and J 5 bases, with 11 bases left between them. Looked up from germline, CDR1 is SGHRS and CDR2 is YFSETQ. The CDR3 consists of 14 residues. CDR3 coding DNA: TGCGCCAGCAGCTTGATGGGGGAAGTAGATACGCAGTATTTT. It is translated as CASSLMGEVDTQYF.

In DNA form, the CDR3 reads TGCGCCAGCAGCGGACAGACAGGGGGCTACTACAATGAGCAGTTCTTC. This translates into CASSGQTGGYYNEQFF. The chain has TRBV5-1 and TRBJ2-1; 10 nucleotides align to TRBD1. The germline gives CDR1 SGHRS, CDR2 YFSETQ. After removal of 4 bases from V and 3 bases from J, the junction contained 7 bases not matched to a gene. There are 16 residues in the CDR3.